This T cell receptor beta chain is drawn from a study of graft-versus-host responses after intestinal transplantation. The wider study: Recipients had transplants, and these were multivisceral, liver-intestinal, or isolated intestinal. Once they had received anti-thymocyte globulin induction, all recipients took tacrolimus and steroids for around three years. The study's findings and limits: Individuals carrying graft-donor T cell macrochimerism showed high graft-versus-host to host-versus-graft clonal ratios in allografts. Investigators detected GvH clones in recipient marrow, with some emerging earlier in ileum or blood.

The germline V gene has CDR1 LNHDA and CDR2 SQIVND (reference sequence). V shed 1 base and J shed 0 bases, with 10 bases lying between them. The CDR3 length is 16 residues. Generated by immunoSEQ multiplex PCR, the TCRdb table keeps only in-frame clones and is missing some. In the table there are just under 65,000 clones, around 90% of which are singletons. Processed graft tissue released its intraepithelial and lamina propria lymphocytes. This clone appeared a single time. What it binds is not known. This chain links TRBV19 with TRBJ2-4; weak D call: TRBD2 (5 bases). The material was ileum tissue, obtained roughly 390 days after transplant. This TCR was recovered from a human patient who received an intestinal transplant, so some T cells may come from the graft donor. The CDR3 protein is CASSIGGAVAKNIQYF. CDR3 nucleotides: TGTGCCAGTAGTATAGGAGGAGCGGTAGCCAAAAACATTCAGTACTTC.